These 6 T cell receptor beta chains originate from one sample sequenced in a study of patients and donors after allogeneic stem cell transplantation. From the RT-PCR reads, TCRdb called clonotypes with MiXCR, one entry per CDR3 protein. The table shows some 880,000 distinct CDR3 sequences, with roughly 18% occurring only once. What was sequenced was blood, either unsorted or a sorted T cell fraction (not recorded which). All receptors derive from a human donor who was either an allogeneic HSCT recipient or a stem cell or donor lymphocyte infusion donor (not recorded which). It is not recorded whose cells these are; they may come from a transplant donor.

This clonotype has at least ten counts. The J gene is TRBJ2-5, the V gene TRBV29-1, with 8 bases that match TRBD1. CDR3 length equals 12 residues. V shed 8 bases and J 6 bases; nucleotides not matched to a gene: 8. The germline V gene has CDR1 SQVTM and CDR2 ANQGSEA. The CDR3 loop is CSLVTGDKTQYF. The CDR3 nucleotides are TGCAGCCTAGTGACAGGGGATAAGACCCAGTACTTC.

J is TRBJ2-1 and V is TRBV5-1; D is undetermined. This CDR3 is 14 amino acids long. Germline V gene data show CDR1 as SGHRS and CDR2 as YFSETQ. Trimming removed 2 bases at V and 4 bases at J, with 10 bases between. The CDR3 is CASSFWQEYNEQFF. The CDR3 region has the DNA TGCGCCAGCAGCTTCTGGCAGGAGTACAATGAGCAGTTCTTC.

The chain employs TRBV5-1 and TRBJ2-6; 8 positions agree with TRBD1. CDR1 and CDR2 from the germline V gene are SGHRS and YFSETQ. V was pared by 4 bases and J by 4 bases, with 7 bases of the junction left unmatched. The CDR3 length is 16 residues. CDR3 bases: TGCGCCAGCAGCATCGGACAGGGTCTCGGGGCCAACGTCCTGACTTTC. It yields the protein CASSIGQGLGANVLTF.

This clonotype was observed a handful of times. This CDR3 reads CASSYLGRTGINSPLHF. The DNA of the CDR3 is TGCGCCAGCAGCTACTTGGGGCGGACTGGAATTAATTCACCCCTCCACTTT. This rearrangement joins TRBV5-1 to TRBJ1-6, with a possible D match to TRBD1 (5 bases). From germline, CDR1 is SGHRS and CDR2 YFSETQ. V lost 3 bases and J lost 6, with 19 bases in between. The CDR3 runs to 17 residues.

This chain connects TRBV5-1 to TRBJ1-3; possible D gene TRBD1, 6 bases. The germline gives CDR1 SGHRS, CDR2 YFSETQ. This CDR3 spans 13 amino acids. V was clipped by 0 bases and J by 9 bases, with 10 bases between them. CDR3 nucleotide sequence: TGCGCCAGCAGCTTGGTCGAACAGGGCACCATATATTTT. This translates into CASSLVEQGTIYF.

The chain links TRBV3-1 to TRBJ2-7; a possible D gene is TRBD1 (7 bases). Between the trimmed V and J ends, which lost 1 base and 2 bases, there was a span of 12 bases. Germline V gene data show CDR1 as LGHDT and CDR2 as YNNKEL (reference sequence). The CDR3 is 15 amino acids. CDR3 protein: CASSQGRGTAYEQYF. Here the CDR3 DNA reads TGTGCCAGCAGCCAAGGCCGGGGGACAGCCTACGAGCAGTACTTC.